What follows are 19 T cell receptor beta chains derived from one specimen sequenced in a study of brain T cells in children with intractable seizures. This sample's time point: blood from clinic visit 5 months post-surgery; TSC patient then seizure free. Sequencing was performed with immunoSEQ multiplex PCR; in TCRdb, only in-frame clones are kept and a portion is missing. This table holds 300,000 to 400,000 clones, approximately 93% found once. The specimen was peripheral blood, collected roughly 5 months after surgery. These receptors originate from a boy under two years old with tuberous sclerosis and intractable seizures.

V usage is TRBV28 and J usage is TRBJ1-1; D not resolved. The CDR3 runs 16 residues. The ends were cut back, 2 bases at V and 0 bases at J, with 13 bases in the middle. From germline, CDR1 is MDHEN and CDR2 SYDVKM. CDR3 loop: CASSLVRRGMNTEAFF. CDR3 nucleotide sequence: TGTGCCAGCAGTTTAGTTCGTAGAGGCATGAACACTGAAGCTTTCTTT.

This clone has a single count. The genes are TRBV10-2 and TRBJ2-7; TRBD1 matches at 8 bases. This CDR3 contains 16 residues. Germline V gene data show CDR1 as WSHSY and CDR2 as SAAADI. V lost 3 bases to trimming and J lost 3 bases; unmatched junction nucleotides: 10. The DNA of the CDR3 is TGCGCCAGCAGTGACCCCAGGGGGCGCCAGGGCTACGAGCAGTACTTC. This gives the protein CASSDPRGRQGYEQYF.

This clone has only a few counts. The CDR3 DNA reads TGTGCCAGTAGTATAGGTAGCCCAGGCTACACCTTC. Its protein is CASSIGSPGYTF. This chain uses TRBV19 with TRBJ1-2; D remains ambiguous. The CDR3 covers 12 residues. V lost 1 base and J 8 bases, leaving 8 bases between the germline ends. In germline, CDR1 is LNHDA, CDR2 SQIVND (reference sequence).

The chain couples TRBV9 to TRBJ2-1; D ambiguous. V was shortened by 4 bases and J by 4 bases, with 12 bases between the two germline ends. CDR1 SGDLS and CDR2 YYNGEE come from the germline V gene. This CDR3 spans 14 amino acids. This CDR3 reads CASSPRTAYNEQFF. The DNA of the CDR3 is TGTGCCAGCAGCCCCCGGACGGCATACAATGAGCAGTTCTTC.

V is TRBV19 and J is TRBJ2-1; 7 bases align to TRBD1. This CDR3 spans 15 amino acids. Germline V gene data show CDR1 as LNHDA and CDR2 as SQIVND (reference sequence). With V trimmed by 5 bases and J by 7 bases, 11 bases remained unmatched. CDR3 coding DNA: TGTGCCAGTAGTCTTCAAAGGACAGGATCTAATGAGCAGTTCTTC. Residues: CASSLQRTGSNEQFF.

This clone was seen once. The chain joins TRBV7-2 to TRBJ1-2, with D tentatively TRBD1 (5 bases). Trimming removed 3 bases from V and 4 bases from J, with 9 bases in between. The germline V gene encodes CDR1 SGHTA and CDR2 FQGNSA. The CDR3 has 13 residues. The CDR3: CASSLGTFYGYTF. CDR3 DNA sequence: TGTGCCAGCAGCTTGGGGACGTTCTATGGCTACACCTTC. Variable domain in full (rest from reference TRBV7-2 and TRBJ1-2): GAGVSQSPSNKVTEKGKDVELRCDPISGHTALYWYRQSLGQGLEFLIYFQGNSAPDKSGLPSDRFSAERTGGSVSTLTIQRTQQEDSAVYLCASSLGTFYGYTFGSGTRLTVV.

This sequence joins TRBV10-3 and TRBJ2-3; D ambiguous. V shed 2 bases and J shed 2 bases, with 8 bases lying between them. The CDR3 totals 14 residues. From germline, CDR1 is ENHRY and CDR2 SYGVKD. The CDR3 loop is CAISEEGFTDTQYF. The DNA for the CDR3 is TGTGCCATCAGTGAGGAAGGCTTCACAGATACGCAGTATTTT.

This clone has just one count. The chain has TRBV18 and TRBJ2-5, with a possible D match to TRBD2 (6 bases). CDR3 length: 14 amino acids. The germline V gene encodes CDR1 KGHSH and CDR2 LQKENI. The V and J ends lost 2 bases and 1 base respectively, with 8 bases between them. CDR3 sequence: CASSPGGSQETQYF. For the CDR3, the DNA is TGTGCCAGCTCACCAGGGGGGTCCCAAGAGACCCAGTACTTC. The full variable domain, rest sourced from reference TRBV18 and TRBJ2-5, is NAGVMQNPRHLVRRRGQEARLRCSPMKGHSHVYWYRQLPEEGLKFMVYLQKENIIDESGMPKERFSAEFPKEGPSILRIQQVVRGDSAAYFCASSPGGSQETQYFGPGTRLLVL.

In DNA, the CDR3 is TGTGCCAGCAGCCAAGATAAAGGACAGGGCGCCTACGAGCAGTACTTC. Translated, it gives CASSQDKGQGAYEQYF. The chain combines TRBV4-2 with TRBJ2-7; 8 positions agree with TRBD1. V trimming: 0 bases; J trimming: 2 bases; junction bases outside the gene matches: 6. Germline-derived CDR1 and CDR2 are LGHNA and YNFKEQ. The CDR3 is 16 amino acids.

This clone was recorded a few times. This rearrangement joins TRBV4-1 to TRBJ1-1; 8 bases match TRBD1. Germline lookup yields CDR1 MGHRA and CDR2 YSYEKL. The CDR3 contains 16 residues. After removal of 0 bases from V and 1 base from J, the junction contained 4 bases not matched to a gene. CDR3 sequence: CASSQDEGTGNTEAFF. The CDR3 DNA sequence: TGCGCCAGCAGCCAAGATGAGGGGACAGGGAACACTGAAGCTTTCTTT.

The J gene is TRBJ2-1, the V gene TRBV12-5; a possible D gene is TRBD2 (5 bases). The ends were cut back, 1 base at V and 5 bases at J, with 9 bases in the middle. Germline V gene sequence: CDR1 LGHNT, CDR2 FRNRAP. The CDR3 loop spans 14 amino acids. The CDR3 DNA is TGTGCTAGTGGTTTGGAAGGACTTCACAATGAGCAGTTCTTC. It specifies CASGLEGLHNEQFF. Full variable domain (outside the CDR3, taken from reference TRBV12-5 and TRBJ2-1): DARVTQTPRHKVTEMGQEVTMRCQPILGHNTVFWYRQTMMQGLELLAYFRNRAPLDDSGMPKDRFSAEMPDATLATLKIQPSEPRDSAVYFCASGLEGLHNEQFFGPGTRLTVL.

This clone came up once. In DNA, the CDR3 is TGTGCCAGCAGCTTTAGAGGAGCGGGAGGCTACAATGAGCAGTTCTTC. This gives the protein CASSFRGAGGYNEQFF. The chain uses TRBV11-2 and TRBJ2-1, with 9 nucleotides matching TRBD2. The V segment lost 3 bases and the J segment 3 bases; nucleotides outside the gene matches: 6. This CDR3 spans 16 amino acids. Germline V gives CDR1 SGHAT, CDR2 FQNNGV.

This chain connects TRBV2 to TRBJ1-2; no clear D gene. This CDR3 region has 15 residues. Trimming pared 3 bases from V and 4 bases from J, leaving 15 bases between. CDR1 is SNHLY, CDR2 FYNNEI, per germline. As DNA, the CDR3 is TGTGCCAGCAGTGACCCCCTCGCAGGCACCTATGGCTACACCTTC. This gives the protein CASSDPLAGTYGYTF.

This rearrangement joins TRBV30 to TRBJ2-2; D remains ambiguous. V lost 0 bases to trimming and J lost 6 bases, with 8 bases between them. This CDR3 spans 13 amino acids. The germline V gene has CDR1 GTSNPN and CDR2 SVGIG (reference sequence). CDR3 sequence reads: CAWSVARAGELFF. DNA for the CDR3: TGTGCCTGGAGTGTAGCTCGCGCCGGGGAGCTGTTTTTT.

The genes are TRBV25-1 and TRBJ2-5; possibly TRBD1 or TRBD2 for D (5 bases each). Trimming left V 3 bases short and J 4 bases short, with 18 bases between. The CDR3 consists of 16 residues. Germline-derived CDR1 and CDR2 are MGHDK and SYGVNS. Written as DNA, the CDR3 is TGTGCCAGCAGTGATGTTTGGGGGTTAGGTGGAGAGACCCAGTACTTC. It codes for CASSDVWGLGGETQYF.

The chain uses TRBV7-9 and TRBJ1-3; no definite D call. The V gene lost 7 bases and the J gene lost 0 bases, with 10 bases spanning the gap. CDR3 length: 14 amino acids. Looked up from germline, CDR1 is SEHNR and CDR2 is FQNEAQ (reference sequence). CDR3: CASIRLNSGNTIYF. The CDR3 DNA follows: TGTGCCAGCATCCGGTTGAACTCTGGAAACACCATATATTTT.

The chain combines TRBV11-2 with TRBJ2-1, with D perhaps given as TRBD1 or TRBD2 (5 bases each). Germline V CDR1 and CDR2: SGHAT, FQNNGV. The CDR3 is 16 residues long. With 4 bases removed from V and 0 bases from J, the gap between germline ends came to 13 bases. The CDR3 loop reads CASSSVSDSSYNEQFF. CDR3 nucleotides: TGTGCCAGCAGCTCCGTTAGCGACAGCTCCTACAATGAGCAGTTCTTC.

The CDR3 loop reads CASSYGQGNNYGYTF. Here the CDR3 DNA reads TGTGCCAGCAGTTACGGGCAGGGGAATAACTATGGCTACACCTTC. This chain connects TRBV6-5 to TRBJ1-2, with D possibly being TRBD1 (6 bases). CDR1 and CDR2 (germline): MNHEY, SVGAGI. The CDR3 has 15 residues. V lost 2 bases and J lost 1, with 11 bases in between.

CDR3 DNA sequence: TGTGCCAGCAGTGAACAGTCATATGGCTACACCTTC. Encoded protein: CASSEQSYGYTF. The chain is built from TRBV2 and TRBJ1-2; D unresolved. The V end was cut by 2 bases, the J end by 5 bases, with 6 bases between. Germline V gene sequence: CDR1 SNHLY, CDR2 FYNNEI. The CDR3 totals 12 residues. Filled out from reference TRBV2 and TRBJ1-2, the complete variable domain reads EPEVTQTPSHQVTQMGQEVILRCVPISNHLYFYWYRQILGQKVEFLVSFYNNEISEKSEIFDDQFSVERPDGSNFTLKIRSTKLEDSAMYFCASSEQSYGYTFGSGTRLTVV.